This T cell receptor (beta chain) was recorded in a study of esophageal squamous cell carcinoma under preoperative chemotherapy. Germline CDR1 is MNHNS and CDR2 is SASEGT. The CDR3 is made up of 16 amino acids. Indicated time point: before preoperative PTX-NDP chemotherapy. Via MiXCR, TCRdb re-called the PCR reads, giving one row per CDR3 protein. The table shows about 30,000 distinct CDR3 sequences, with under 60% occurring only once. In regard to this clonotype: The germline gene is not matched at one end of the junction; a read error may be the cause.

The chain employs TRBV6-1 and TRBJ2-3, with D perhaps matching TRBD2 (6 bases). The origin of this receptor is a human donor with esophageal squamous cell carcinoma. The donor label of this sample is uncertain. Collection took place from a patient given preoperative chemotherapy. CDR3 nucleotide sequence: TGTGCCAGCGGGGGGTTTTGGGGACGCTACACAGATACCCAGTATTTT. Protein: CASGGFWGRYTDTQYF.